These 28 T cell receptor beta chains originate from one sample sequenced in a study of identical twins. TCRdb re-analysed the 5' RACE reads in MiXCR, keeping a single row per CDR3 protein. The sample has 200,000 to 300,000 distinct CDR3 sequences; approximately 7% are singletons. This sample also appeared in a second study, on yellow fever vaccine responses in identical twins.

The sample taken for sequencing was memory (CD45RO+) T cells sorted from blood. These receptors all come from a woman in her late teens or twenties in good health.

The CDR3 DNA sequence: TGTGCCAGCACCCTAGATGGACAGGGGGGGTCACCCCTCCACTTT. Protein sequence: CASTLDGQGGSPLHF. This sequence joins TRBV2 and TRBJ1-6; 10 bases line up with TRBD1. Germline V gene lookup returns CDR1 SNHLY and CDR2 FYNNEI. The CDR3 has 15 amino acids. J gave up 10 bases and V 7 bases, and 10 bases lay outside the gene matches.

In this sample, this clonotype turned up many times. This chain connects TRBV5-6 to TRBJ2-5; 8 bases fit TRBD1. The CDR3 is made up of 16 amino acids. The junction had 9 bases not matched to a gene; V was cut back by 4 bases and J by 1 base. CDR1 is SGHDT and CDR2 is YYEEEE in the germline V gene. The DNA of the CDR3 is TGTGCCAGCAGCCAGGGGGCCCGGTCACCCCAAGAGACCCAGTACTTC. Protein product: CASSQGARSPQETQYF.

The rearrangement uses TRBV7-3 and TRBJ2-1; 14 nucleotides line up with TRBD2. This CDR3 is 16 amino acids long. The junction had 6 bases not matched to a gene; V was cut back by 5 bases and J by 6 bases. Looked up from germline, CDR1 is SGHTA and CDR2 is FQGTGA. The CDR3: CASSPPGTSGSNEQFF. In nucleotides, the CDR3 is TGTGCCAGCAGCCCCCCCGGGACTAGCGGGAGCAATGAGCAGTTCTTC.

The chain is built from TRBV7-6 and TRBJ1-4; TRBD1 matches 8 bases. In germline, CDR1 is SGHVS, CDR2 FNYEAQ. The CDR3 contains 16 residues. V gave up 3 bases and J gave up 8 bases; unmatched junction bases: 11. CDR3 sequence reads: CASSFVHQGAGEKLFF. Written as DNA, the CDR3 is TGTGCCAGCAGCTTCGTGCACCAGGGGGCCGGAGAAAAACTGTTTTTT.

This clonotype has ten or more counts. V is TRBV5-1 and J is TRBJ1-1; D is uncertain. The V and J ends lost 1 base and 3 bases respectively, with 13 bases between them. The CDR3 consists of 15 residues. Germline loops: CDR1 SGHRS, CDR2 YFSETQ. The CDR3 nucleotides read TGCGCCAGCAGCTTGTCGTGGGGTTTTGACACTGAAGCTTTCTTT. Translated: CASSLSWGFDTEAFF.

This clonotype was recorded at least ten times. The chain carries TRBV14 and TRBJ2-2; tentatively, D is TRBD2 (6 bases). Germline loops: CDR1 SGHDN, CDR2 FVKESK. V gave up 1 base and J gave up 4 bases, with 10 bases separating them. The CDR3 consists of 15 residues. This CDR3 reads CASSQVGGGTGELFF. The CDR3 DNA reads as TGTGCCAGCAGCCAAGTGGGGGGAGGCACCGGGGAGCTGTTTTTT. The full variable domain, its missing parts supplied by reference TRBV14 and TRBJ2-2, is EAGVTQFPSHSVIEKGQTVTLRCDPISGHDNLYWYRRVMGKEIKFLLHFVKESKQDESGMPNNRFLAERTGGTYSTLKVQPAELEDSGVYFCASSQVGGGTGELFFGEGSRLTVL.

This clonotype was detected only a few times. CDR3: CASSPGRQASTDTQYF. The CDR3 DNA is TGCGCCAGCAGCCCAGGACGCCAGGCTAGCACAGATACGCAGTATTTT. The chain couples TRBV5-1 to TRBJ2-3; D is ambiguous. V lost 4 bases to trimming and J lost 0 bases, with 15 bases between them. This CDR3 is built from 16 residues. Germline lookup yields CDR1 SGHRS and CDR2 YFSETQ.

A few counts support this clonotype. This rearrangement joins TRBV6-5 to TRBJ1-3, with no clear D. Per the germline V gene, CDR1 is MNHEY and CDR2 is SVGAGI. This CDR3 is built from 16 residues. The V end was cut by 4 bases, the J end by 0 bases, with 13 bases between. The CDR3 nucleotides read TGTGCCAGCAGTTCCCCGGGAGGCGGCTCTGGAAACACCATATATTTT. Protein: CASSSPGGGSGNTIYF.

This clonotype was picked up one time. A much larger clone sits a single nucleotide away, making a read error possible. The V call is TRBV3-1, the J call TRBJ2-2; D is uncertain. Germline CDR1 reads LGHDT; CDR2 reads YNNKEL (reference sequence). This CDR3 comprises 15 residues. V shed 1 base and J shed 4 bases, with 10 bases lying between them. This CDR3 is CASSQVLPSTGELFF. CDR3 coding DNA: TGTGCCAGCAGCCAAGTTCTCCCGAGCACCGGGGAGCTGTTTTTT.

This clonotype was counted a few times. V usage is TRBV11-2 and J usage is TRBJ2-1, with TRBD2 matching 12 bases. The V segment lost 3 bases and the J segment 6 bases; nucleotides outside the gene matches: 9. Per germline, CDR1 SGHAT and CDR2 FQNNGV. The CDR3 totals 17 residues. The CDR3 region is CASSFGALAGGSNEQFF. The CDR3 DNA sequence: TGTGCCAGCAGCTTCGGAGCTCTAGCGGGAGGGTCCAATGAGCAGTTCTTC.

The rearrangement joins TRBV5-1 to TRBJ2-1, with D possibly TRBD1 on 5 matching bases. Trimming left V 4 bases short and J 5 bases short, with 10 bases between. In germline, CDR1 is SGHRS, CDR2 YFSETQ. This CDR3 spans 13 amino acids. The CDR3 DNA is TGCGCCAGCAGCGCGGACAACGACAATGAGCAGTTCTTC. This codes for CASSADNDNEQFF.

This clonotype has more than one count but fewer than ten. V gene TRBV24-1 combines with J gene TRBJ2-7, with no clear D. Deletions cut 1 base from V and 2 bases from J, with 17 bases between. Per the germline V gene, CDR1 is KGHDR and CDR2 is SFDVKD. The CDR3 loop spans 17 amino acids. The CDR3: CATSDFTPSAPPYEQYV. The CDR3 DNA reads TGTGCCACCAGTGATTTTACCCCATCCGCCCCTCCCTACGAGCAGTACGTC.

This clonotype showed up many times. The chain recombines TRBV10-3 with TRBJ1-2, with D possibly matching TRBD1 (5 bases). CDR1 and CDR2 (germline): ENHRY, SYGVKD. CDR3 size: 14 residues. The germline V and J ends were trimmed by 8 bases and 2 bases, with 15 bases remaining between them. CDR3 in amino acids: CAIRTDSSNYGYTF. In nucleotides, the CDR3 is TGTGCCATCCGAACTGACAGTTCGAACTATGGCTACACCTTC.

This clonotype was observed at least ten times. This chain links TRBV9 with TRBJ1-3, with a possible D match to TRBD1 (5 bases). This CDR3 is 15 amino acids long. Trimming removed 2 bases at V and 0 bases at J, with 9 bases between. Germline CDR1 reads SGDLS; CDR2 reads YYNGEE. The CDR3 DNA reads TGTGCCAGCAGCGTCGCGACAGACTCTGGAAACACCATATATTTT. It is translated as CASSVATDSGNTIYF.

The chain is built from TRBV6-1 and TRBJ2-3, with 13 nucleotides matching TRBD2. The CDR3 totals 15 residues. Unmatched junction bases numbered 4, after V lost 8 bases and J lost 2 bases. CDR1 and CDR2 (germline): MNHNS, SASEGT. As DNA, the CDR3 is TGTGCCAGCGAGGGACTAGCGGGGACCACAGATACGCAGTATTTT. Translation: CASEGLAGTTDTQYF.

This clonotype appeared a few times. The V and J genes are TRBV11-3 and TRBJ2-3, with D perhaps TRBD1 (6 bases). From germline, CDR1 is SGHNT and CDR2 YENEEA. CDR3 length: 14 amino acids. V lost 6 bases to trimming and J lost 2 bases, with 12 bases between them. CDR3 DNA sequence: TGTGCCAGCAGTGAGGGACATCACACAGATACGCAGTATTTT. This codes for CASSEGHHTDTQYF.

This clonotype was seen ten or more times. J is TRBJ2-5 and V is TRBV3-1, with unresolved D. The V gene's germline CDR1 is LGHDT and CDR2 YNNKEL (reference sequence). With 5 bases removed from V and 1 base from J, the gap between germline ends came to 17 bases. CDR3 length equals 16 residues. The CDR3 loop is CASSARGRRTQETQYF. DNA for the CDR3: TGTGCCAGCAGCGCAAGAGGAAGACGTACCCAAGAGACCCAGTACTTC.

This clonotype was detected many times. CDR3 bases: TGCGCCAGCAGCTTGGACGGTGGAGGAAACACCATATATTTT. Residues: CASSLDGGGNTIYF. The rearrangement links TRBV5-1 to TRBJ1-3; the D is unclear. The CDR3 spans 14 residues. Germline CDR1 reads SGHRS; CDR2 reads YFSETQ. V shed 0 bases and J shed 4 bases, with 8 bases lying between them.

The chain uses TRBV6-1 and TRBJ1-2; 7 bases fit TRBD1. The CDR3 contains 16 residues. Trimming removed 2 bases from V and 6 bases from J; junction bases left unmatched: 12. Germline V gene sequence: CDR1 MNHNS, CDR2 SASEGT. The CDR3 region is CASSERRVGGEDGYTF. The DNA of the CDR3 is TGTGCCAGCAGTGAAAGAAGGGTAGGGGGCGAGGATGGCTACACCTTC.

The chain has TRBV5-4 and TRBJ2-1, with D possibly TRBD2 on 6 matching bases. This CDR3 spans 15 amino acids. The germline gives CDR1 SGHNT, CDR2 YYREEE (reference sequence). V lost 0 bases to trimming and J lost 7 bases, with 14 bases between them. The CDR3 coding sequence is TGTGCCAGCAGCTTGGGTGCGGGGTCCCTAAATGAGCAGTTCTTC. The encoded protein is CASSLGAGSLNEQFF.

This clonotype was counted ten times or more. The CDR3 is CASSSASTDTQYF. For the CDR3, the DNA is TGTGCCAGCAGCTCTGCTAGCACAGATACGCAGTATTTT. This rearrangement joins TRBV7-2 to TRBJ2-3; D is unresolved. This CDR3 is 13 amino acids long. Trimming cost V 4 bases and J 0 bases, with 5 bases left between them. The germline CDR1 and CDR2 sequences are SGHTA and FQGNSA.

This clonotype was detected ten times or more. The chain carries TRBV3-1 and TRBJ2-1; 13 nucleotides line up with TRBD2. Germline CDR1 LGHDT, CDR2 YNNKEL (reference sequence). With 3 bases clipped from V and 9 bases from J, the junction kept 5 bases outside the gene matches. This CDR3 has 15 residues. The CDR3 sequence is CASSQTSGRRGEQFF. The CDR3 bases are TGTGCCAGCAGCCAGACTAGCGGGAGGAGAGGTGAGCAGTTCTTC.

This sequence joins TRBV2 and TRBJ2-2; no firm D call. The CDR3 has 12 amino acids. The germline V gene has CDR1 SNHLY and CDR2 FYNNEI. The germline V and J ends were trimmed by 7 bases and 4 bases, with 7 bases remaining between them. CDR3 bases: TGTGCCAGCAATACCCCCACCGGGGAGCTGTTTTTT. It codes for CASNTPTGELFF.

This clonotype was seen a few times. The CDR3, as DNA: TGTGCCATCAGTGAGAGGGGACAGGGTAATGAAAAACTGTTTTTT. Its translation: CAISERGQGNEKLFF. The chain has TRBV10-3 and TRBJ1-4; 9 nucleotides line up with TRBD1. The germline V gene encodes CDR1 ENHRY and CDR2 SYGVKD. This CDR3 is built from 15 residues. J gave up 4 bases and V 2 bases, and 2 bases lay outside the gene matches.

The V gene is TRBV5-1, the J gene TRBJ2-7; D is ambiguous. The ends were cut back, 2 bases at V and 3 bases at J, with 12 bases in the middle. This CDR3 spans 14 amino acids. CDR1 SGHRS and CDR2 YFSETQ come from the germline V gene. The CDR3 here is CASSFGFSDYEQYF. Written as DNA, the CDR3 is TGCGCCAGCAGCTTTGGCTTTAGTGACTACGAGCAGTACTTC.

This clonotype appeared many times. The chain has TRBV29-1 and TRBJ2-1, with 15 positions matching TRBD2. Germline CDR1 reads SQVTM; CDR2 reads ANQGSEA. This CDR3 has 17 residues. Trimming removed 7 bases from V and 2 bases from J; junction bases left unmatched: 9. In DNA form, the CDR3 reads TGCAGCGCCCGACCGGGACTAGCGGGAGGTCCCTACAATGAGCAGTTCTTC. Its protein is CSARPGLAGGPYNEQFF.

This clonotype was seen many times. V gene TRBV2 combines with J gene TRBJ1-5, with D unresolved. From germline, CDR1 is SNHLY and CDR2 FYNNEI. The V gene lost 2 bases and the J gene lost 1 base, with 6 bases spanning the gap. The CDR3 covers 14 residues. CDR3 region: CASSEQASNQPQHF. Here the CDR3 DNA reads TGTGCCAGCAGTGAACAGGCGAGCAATCAGCCCCAGCATTTT.

This clonotype has only a few counts. This chain connects TRBV4-1 to TRBJ2-7, with 8 bases matching TRBD2. This CDR3 region has 17 residues. V was clipped by 2 bases and J by 2 bases; unmatched bases: 11. CDR1 and CDR2 (germline): MGHRA, YSYEKL. CDR3 sequence: CASSQSASGSGTYEQYF. Here the CDR3 DNA reads TGCGCCAGCAGCCAAAGCGCCAGCGGGAGCGGTACCTACGAGCAGTACTTC.